This TCR beta chain is from a study of cytomegalovirus exposure and HLA in healthy donors. Whole-study findings and limits: Association of a missense DCLRE1C variant with TCR beta V- and J-gene trimming was reported in a later analysis. Most of the TCR beta V segments (in an earlier analysis) were productive either about 87% or about 30% of the time.

Remarks on this clone: Antigen unknown.

These donors, healthy bone marrow donors, were studied. Donors were nominally healthy when sampled, though unrecorded immune exposures were likely. V shed 5 bases, J shed 10 bases, and the junction held 8 bases outside the gene matches. This CDR3 is 14 amino acids long. CDR1 is ENHRY, CDR2 SYGVKD, per germline. The PCR employed 60 Vbeta primers together with 13 Jbeta primers. Assay: immunoSEQ multiplex PCR; the TCRdb copy retains only in-frame clones and omits some. The sample comprises some 130,000 clones, about 78% of which are singletons, and about 1.5% rests with the top ten. The sequence came from a female donor in good health and CMV-seronegative. The V gene is TRBV10-3, the J gene TRBJ2-1; 10 bases are shared with TRBD1. The source material was PBMCs. The CDR3 is CAISRGQGRREQFF. CDR3 nucleotides: TGTGCCATCAGTAGGGGACAGGGGCGGCGGGAGCAGTTCTTC.